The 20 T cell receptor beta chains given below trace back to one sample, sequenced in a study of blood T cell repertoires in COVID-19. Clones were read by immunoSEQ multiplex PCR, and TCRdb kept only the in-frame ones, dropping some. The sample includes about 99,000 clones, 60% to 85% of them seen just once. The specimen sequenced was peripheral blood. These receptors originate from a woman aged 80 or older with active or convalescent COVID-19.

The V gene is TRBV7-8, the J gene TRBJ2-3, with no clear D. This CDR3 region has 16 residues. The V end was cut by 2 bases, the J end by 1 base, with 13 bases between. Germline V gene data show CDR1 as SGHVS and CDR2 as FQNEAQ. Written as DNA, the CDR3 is TGTGCCAGCAGCTTATTCACAGTTGGCGGCACAGATACGCAGTATTTT. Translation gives CASSLFTVGGTDTQYF. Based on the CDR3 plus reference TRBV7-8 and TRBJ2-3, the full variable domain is GAGVSQSPRYKVAKRGQDVALRCDPISGHVSLFWYQQALGQGPEFLTYFQNEAQLDKSGLPSDRFFAERPEGSVSTLKIQRTQQEDSAVYLCASSLFTVGGTDTQYFGPGTRLTVL.

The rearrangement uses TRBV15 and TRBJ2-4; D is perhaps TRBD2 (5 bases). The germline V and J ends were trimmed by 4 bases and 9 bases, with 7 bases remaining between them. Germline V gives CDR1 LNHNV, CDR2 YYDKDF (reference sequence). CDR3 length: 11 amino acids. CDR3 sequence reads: CATSTRGIQYF. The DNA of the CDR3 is TGTGCCACCAGCACTCGGGGCATTCAGTACTTC. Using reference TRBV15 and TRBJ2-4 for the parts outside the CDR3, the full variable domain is DAMVIQNPRYQVTQFGKPVTLSCSQTLNHNVMYWYQQKSSQAPKLLFHYYDKDFNNEADTPDNFQSRRPNTSFCFLDIRSPGLGDTAMYLCATSTRGIQYFGAGTRLSVL.

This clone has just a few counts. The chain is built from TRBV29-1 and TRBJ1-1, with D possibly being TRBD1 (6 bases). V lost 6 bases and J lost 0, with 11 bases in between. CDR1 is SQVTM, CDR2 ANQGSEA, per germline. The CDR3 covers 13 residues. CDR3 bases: TGCAGCGTCCGGGGACAACTGAACACTGAAGCTTTCTTT. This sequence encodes CSVRGQLNTEAFF.

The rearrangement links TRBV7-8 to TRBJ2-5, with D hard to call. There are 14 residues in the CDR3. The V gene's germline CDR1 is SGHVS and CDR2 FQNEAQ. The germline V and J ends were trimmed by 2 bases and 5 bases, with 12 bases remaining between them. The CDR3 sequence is CASSLWRVEETQYF. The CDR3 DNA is TGTGCCAGCAGCTTATGGAGAGTTGAGGAGACCCAGTACTTC.

CDR3 region: CASSFHPWTSGRNEQFF. CDR3 DNA sequence: TGTGCCAGCAGTTTCCACCCATGGACTAGCGGGAGGAATGAGCAGTTCTTC. The genes are TRBV27 and TRBJ2-1; 14 bases map to TRBD2. V lost 3 bases and J lost 7; bases outside the gene matches: 8. Germline-derived CDR1 and CDR2 are MNHEY and SMNVEV (reference sequence). The CDR3 consists of 17 residues.

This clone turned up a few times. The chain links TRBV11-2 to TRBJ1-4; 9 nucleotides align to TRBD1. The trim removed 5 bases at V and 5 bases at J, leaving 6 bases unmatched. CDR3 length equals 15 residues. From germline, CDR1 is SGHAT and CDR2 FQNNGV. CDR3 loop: CASSAPGTGNEKLFF. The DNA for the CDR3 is TGTGCCAGCAGCGCACCCGGGACAGGGAATGAAAAACTGTTTTTT.

CDR3 protein: CSGLLGTSGRDDEQYF. CDR3 nucleotides: TGCAGCGGCCTCTTGGGGACTAGCGGGAGGGACGACGAGCAGTACTTC. The V and J genes are TRBV29-1 and TRBJ2-7, with 16 positions matching TRBD2. This CDR3 spans 16 amino acids. Germline CDR1 reads SQVTM; CDR2 reads ANQGSEA. With V trimmed by 7 bases and J by 5 bases, 11 bases remained unmatched.

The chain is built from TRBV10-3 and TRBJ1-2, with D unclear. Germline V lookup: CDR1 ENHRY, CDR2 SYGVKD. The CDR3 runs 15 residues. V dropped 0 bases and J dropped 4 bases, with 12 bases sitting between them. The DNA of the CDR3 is TGTGCCATCAGTGAGTCGGGCAGCTTCTCCTATGGCTACACCTTC. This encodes CAISESGSFSYGYTF.

The CDR3 spells CASSYSGRTEAFF. DNA of the CDR3: TGTGCCAGCAGTTACTCGGGGCGGACTGAAGCTTTCTTT. The V gene is TRBV6-6, the J gene TRBJ1-1, with D tentatively TRBD1 (5 bases). The V gene's germline CDR1 is MNHNY and CDR2 SVGAGI (reference sequence). Trimming removed 0 bases at V and 5 bases at J, with 7 bases between. The CDR3 has 13 amino acids.

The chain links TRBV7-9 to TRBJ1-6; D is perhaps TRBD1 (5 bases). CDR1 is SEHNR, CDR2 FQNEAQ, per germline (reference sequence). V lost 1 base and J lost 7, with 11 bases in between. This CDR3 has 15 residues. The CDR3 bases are TGTGCCAGCAGCTTAGAATCCAGGGTGAATTCACCCCTCCACTTT. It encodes CASSLESRVNSPLHF. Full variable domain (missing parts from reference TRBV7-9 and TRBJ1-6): DTGVSQNPRHKITKRGQNVTFRCDPISEHNRLYWYRQTLGQGPEFLTYFQNEAQLEKSRLLSDRFSAERPKGSFSTLEIQRTEQGDSAMYLCASSLESRVNSPLHFGNGTRLTVT.

The CDR3 region is CASSLGSYGYTF. The CDR3 nucleotides are TGTGCCAGCAGTTTAGGCAGCTATGGCTACACCTTC. This sequence joins TRBV12-3 or TRBV12-4 and TRBJ1-2; D is unresolved. Between the trimmed V and J ends, which lost 1 base and 4 bases, there was a span of 4 bases. The CDR3 totals 12 residues.

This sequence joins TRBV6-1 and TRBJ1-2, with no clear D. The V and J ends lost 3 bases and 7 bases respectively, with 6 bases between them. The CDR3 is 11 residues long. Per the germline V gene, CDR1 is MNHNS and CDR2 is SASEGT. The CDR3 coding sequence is TGTGCCAGCAGTGACCCAGGTGGCTACACCTTC. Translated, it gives CASSDPGGYTF.

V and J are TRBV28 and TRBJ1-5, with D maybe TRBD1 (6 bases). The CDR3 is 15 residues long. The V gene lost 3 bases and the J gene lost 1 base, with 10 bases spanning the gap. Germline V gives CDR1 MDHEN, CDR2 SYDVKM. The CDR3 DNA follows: TGTGCCAGCAGTTTTTTCCAGGGGAGCAATCAGCCCCAGCATTTT. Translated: CASSFFQGSNQPQHF.

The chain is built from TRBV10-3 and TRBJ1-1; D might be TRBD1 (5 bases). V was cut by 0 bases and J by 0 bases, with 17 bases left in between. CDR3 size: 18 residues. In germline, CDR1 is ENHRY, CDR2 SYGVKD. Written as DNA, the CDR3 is TGTGCCATCAGTGAGTCGAGGGTTAGGGCGGGGCTGAACACTGAAGCTTTCTTT. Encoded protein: CAISESRVRAGLNTEAFF.

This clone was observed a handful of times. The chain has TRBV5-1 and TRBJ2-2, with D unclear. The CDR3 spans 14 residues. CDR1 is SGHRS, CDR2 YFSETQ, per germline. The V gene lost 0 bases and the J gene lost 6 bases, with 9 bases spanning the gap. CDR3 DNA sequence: TGCGCCAGCAGCTTGGAAGCCCGCGCCGGGGAGCTGTTTTTT. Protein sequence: CASSLEARAGELFF.

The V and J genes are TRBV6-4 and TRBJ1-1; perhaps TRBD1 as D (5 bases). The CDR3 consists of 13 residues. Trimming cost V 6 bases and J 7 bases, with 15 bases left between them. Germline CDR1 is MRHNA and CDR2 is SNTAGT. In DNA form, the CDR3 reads TGTGCCAGCAGGATCAGGGAGGAGGGTGAAGCTTTCTTT. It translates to CASRIREEGEAFF.

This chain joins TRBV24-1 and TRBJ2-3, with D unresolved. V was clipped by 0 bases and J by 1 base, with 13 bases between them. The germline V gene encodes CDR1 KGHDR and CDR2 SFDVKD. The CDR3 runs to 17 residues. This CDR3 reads CATSDLVGGPRTDTQYF. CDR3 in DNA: TGTGCCACCAGTGATTTGGTCGGCGGTCCCCGCACAGATACGCAGTATTTT.

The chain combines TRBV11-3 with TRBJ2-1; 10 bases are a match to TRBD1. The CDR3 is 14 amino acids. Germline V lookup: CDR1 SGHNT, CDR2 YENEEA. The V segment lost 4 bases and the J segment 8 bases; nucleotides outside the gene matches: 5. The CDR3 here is CASSSQDRGYEQFF. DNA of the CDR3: TGTGCCAGCAGCTCCCAGGACAGGGGGTATGAGCAGTTCTTC.

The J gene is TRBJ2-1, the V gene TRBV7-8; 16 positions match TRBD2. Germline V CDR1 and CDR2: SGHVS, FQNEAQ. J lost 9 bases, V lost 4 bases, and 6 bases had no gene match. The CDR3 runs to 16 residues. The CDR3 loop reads CASSSRGLAGGSEQFF. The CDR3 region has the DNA TGTGCCAGCAGCTCCCGGGGACTAGCGGGAGGGTCTGAGCAGTTCTTC. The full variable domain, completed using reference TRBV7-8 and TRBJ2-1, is GAGVSQSPRYKVAKRGQDVALRCDPISGHVSLFWYQQALGQGPEFLTYFQNEAQLDKSGLPSDRFFAERPEGSVSTLKIQRTQQEDSAVYLCASSSRGLAGGSEQFFGPGTRLTVL.

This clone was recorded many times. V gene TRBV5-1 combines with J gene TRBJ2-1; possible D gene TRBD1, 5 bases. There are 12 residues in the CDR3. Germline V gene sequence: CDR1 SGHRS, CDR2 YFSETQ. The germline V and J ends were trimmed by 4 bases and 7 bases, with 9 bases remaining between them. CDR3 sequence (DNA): TGCGCCAGCAGCGCAGGGCATAATGAGCAGTTCTTC. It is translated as CASSAGHNEQFF.